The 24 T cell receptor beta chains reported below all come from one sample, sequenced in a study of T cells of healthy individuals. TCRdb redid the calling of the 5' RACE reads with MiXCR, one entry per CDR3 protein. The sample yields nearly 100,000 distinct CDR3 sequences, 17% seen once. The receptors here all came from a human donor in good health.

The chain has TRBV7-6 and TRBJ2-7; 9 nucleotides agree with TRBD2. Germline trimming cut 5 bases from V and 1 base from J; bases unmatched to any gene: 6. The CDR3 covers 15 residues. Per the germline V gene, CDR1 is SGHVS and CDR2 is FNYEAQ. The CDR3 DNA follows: TGTGCCAGCAGCCATAGACTAGCGGAATCCTACGAGCAGTACTTC. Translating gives CASSHRLAESYEQYF.

The CDR3: CASSLEHKGTDTEAFF. The CDR3 coding sequence is TGTGCCAGCAGTTTAGAACATAAGGGTACGGACACTGAAGCTTTCTTT. This chain links TRBV28 with TRBJ1-1; D not certain. The CDR3 is 16 amino acids. V shed 2 bases and J shed 3 bases, with 16 bases lying between them. Germline V CDR1 and CDR2: MDHEN, SYDVKM. The full variable domain, rest sourced from reference TRBV28 and TRBJ1-1, is DVKVTQSSRYLVKRTGEKVFLECVQDMDHENMFWYRQDPGLGLRLIYFSYDVKMKEKGDIPEGYSVSREKKERFSLILESASTNQTSMYLCASSLEHKGTDTEAFFGQGTRLTVV.

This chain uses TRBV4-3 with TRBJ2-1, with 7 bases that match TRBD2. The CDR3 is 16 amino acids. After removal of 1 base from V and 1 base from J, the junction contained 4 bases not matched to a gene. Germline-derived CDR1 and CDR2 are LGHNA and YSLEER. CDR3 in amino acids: CASSQGLAGSYNEQFF. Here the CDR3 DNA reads TGCGCCAGCAGCCAAGGACTAGCCGGATCCTACAATGAGCAGTTCTTC.

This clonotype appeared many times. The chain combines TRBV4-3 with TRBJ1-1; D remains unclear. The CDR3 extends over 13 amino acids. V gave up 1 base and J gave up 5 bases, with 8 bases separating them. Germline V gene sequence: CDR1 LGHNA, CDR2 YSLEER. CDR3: CASSQVRSTEAFF. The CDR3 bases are TGCGCCAGCAGCCAAGTGCGATCGACTGAAGCTTTCTTT.

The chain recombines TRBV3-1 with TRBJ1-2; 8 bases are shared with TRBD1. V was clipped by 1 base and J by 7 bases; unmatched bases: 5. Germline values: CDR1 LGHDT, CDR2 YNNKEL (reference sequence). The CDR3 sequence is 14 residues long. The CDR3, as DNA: TGTGCCAGCAGCCAAGGGTGGACAGGGCCTGGCTACACCTTC. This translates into CASSQGWTGPGYTF.

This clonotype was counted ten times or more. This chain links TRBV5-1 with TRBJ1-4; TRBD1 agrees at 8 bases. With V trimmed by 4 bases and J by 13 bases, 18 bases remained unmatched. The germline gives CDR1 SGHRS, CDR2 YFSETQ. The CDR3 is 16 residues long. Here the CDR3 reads CASSLYSGTGATILFF. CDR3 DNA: TGCGCCAGCAGCCTATATTCCGGGACAGGTGCGACGATACTGTTTTTT.

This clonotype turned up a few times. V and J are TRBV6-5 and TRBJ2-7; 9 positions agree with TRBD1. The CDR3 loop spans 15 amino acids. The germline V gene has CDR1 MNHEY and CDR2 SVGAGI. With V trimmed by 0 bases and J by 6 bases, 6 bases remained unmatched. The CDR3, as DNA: TGTGCCAGCAGTTACTCGGGACAGGGAATGGGCGAGCAGTACTTC. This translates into CASSYSGQGMGEQYF.

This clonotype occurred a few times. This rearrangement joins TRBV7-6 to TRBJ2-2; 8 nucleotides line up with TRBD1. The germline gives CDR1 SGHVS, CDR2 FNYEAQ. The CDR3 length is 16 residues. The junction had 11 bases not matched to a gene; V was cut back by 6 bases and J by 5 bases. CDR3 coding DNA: TGTGCCAGCAGTCCGGGGCAGGGGGCCAGAACCGGGGAGCTGTTTTTT. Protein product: CASSPGQGARTGELFF.

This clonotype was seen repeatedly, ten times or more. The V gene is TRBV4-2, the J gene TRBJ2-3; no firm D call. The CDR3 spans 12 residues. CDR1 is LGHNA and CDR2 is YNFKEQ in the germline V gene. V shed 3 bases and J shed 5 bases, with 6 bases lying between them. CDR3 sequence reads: CASSHPQDTQYF. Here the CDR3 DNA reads TGTGCCAGCAGCCACCCCCAAGATACGCAGTATTTT.

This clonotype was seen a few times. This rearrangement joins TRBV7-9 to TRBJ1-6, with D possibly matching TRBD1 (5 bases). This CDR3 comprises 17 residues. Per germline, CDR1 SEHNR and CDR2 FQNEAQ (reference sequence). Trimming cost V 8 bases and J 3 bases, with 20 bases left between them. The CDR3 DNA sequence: TGTGCCAGCGGATGGGCTCAGGGATCTAACTATAATTCACCCCTCCACTTT. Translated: CASGWAQGSNYNSPLHF.

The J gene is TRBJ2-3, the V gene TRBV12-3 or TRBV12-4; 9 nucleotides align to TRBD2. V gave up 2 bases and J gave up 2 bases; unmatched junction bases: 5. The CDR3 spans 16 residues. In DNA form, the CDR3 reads TGTGCCAGCAGTTTATCGGGCGGGGGGGACACAGATACGCAGTATTTT. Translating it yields CASSLSGGGDTDTQYF.

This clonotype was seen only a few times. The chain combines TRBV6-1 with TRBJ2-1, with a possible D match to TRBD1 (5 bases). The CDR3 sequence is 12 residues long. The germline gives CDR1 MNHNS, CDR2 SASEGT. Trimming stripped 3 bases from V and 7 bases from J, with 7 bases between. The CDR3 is CASSEYRNEQFF. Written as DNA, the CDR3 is TGTGCCAGCAGTGAGTACAGGAATGAGCAGTTCTTC.

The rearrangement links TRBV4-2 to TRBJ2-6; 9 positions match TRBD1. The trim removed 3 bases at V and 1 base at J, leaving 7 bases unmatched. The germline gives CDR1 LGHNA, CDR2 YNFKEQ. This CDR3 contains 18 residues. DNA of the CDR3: TGTGCCAGCAGCCATATCTTAGGACAGGGGTCTGGGGCCAACGTCCTGACTTTC. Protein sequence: CASSHILGQGSGANVLTF.

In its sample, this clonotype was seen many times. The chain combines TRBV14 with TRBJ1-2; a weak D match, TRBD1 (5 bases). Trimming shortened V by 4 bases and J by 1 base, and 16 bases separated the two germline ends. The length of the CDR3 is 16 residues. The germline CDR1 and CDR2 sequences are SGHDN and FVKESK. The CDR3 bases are TGTGCCAGCAGCCCCCCGAGAGGGACTTTTAACTATGGCTACACCTTC. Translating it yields CASSPPRGTFNYGYTF.

The CDR3 sequence is CASSSGTGVETQYF. DNA for the CDR3: TGTGCCAGCTCCTCCGGGACAGGGGTCGAGACCCAGTACTTC. V and J are TRBV5-6 and TRBJ2-5; 10 nucleotides line up with TRBD1. CDR3 length equals 14 residues. The germline V gene encodes CDR1 SGHDT and CDR2 YYEEEE. V was clipped by 7 bases and J by 5 bases; unmatched bases: 8. Full variable domain (remainder filled in from reference TRBV5-6 and TRBJ2-5): DAGVTQSPTHLIKTRGQQVTLRCSPKSGHDTVSWYQQALGQGPQFIFQYYEEEERQRGNFPDRFSGHQFPNYSSELNVNALLLGDSALYLCASSSGTGVETQYFGPGTRLLVL.

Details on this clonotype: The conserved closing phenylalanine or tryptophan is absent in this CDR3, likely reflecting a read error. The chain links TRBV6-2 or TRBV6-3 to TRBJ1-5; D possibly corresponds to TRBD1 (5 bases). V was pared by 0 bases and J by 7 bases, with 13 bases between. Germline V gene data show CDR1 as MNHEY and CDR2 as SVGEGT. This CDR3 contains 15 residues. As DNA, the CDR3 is TGTGCCAGCAGTTACTCCGGGCAGGGAGGACAGCCCCAGCATGTT. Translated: CASSYSGQGGQPQHV.

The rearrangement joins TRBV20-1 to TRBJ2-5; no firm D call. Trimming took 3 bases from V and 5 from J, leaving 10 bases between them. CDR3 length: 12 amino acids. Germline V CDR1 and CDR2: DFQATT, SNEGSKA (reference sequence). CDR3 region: CSASGDPETQYF. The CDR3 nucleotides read TGCAGTGCTAGTGGGGATCCGGAGACCCAGTACTTC.

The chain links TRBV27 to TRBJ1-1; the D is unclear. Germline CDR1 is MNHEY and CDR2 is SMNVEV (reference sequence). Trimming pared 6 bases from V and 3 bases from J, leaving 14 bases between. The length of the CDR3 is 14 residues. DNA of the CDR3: TGTGCCAGCAGCCCCCGGGGAGGCTACACTGAAGCTTTCTTT. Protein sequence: CASSPRGGYTEAFF.

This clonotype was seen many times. The CDR3 sequence is CSVEEWETQYF. CDR3 nucleotide sequence: TGCAGCGTTGAAGAATGGGAGACCCAGTACTTC. The chain carries TRBV29-1 and TRBJ2-5; D is uncertain. This CDR3 is 11 amino acids long. Trimming took off 0 bases at V and 5 bases at J, with 4 bases between the two ends. Germline values: CDR1 SQVTM, CDR2 ANQGSEA.

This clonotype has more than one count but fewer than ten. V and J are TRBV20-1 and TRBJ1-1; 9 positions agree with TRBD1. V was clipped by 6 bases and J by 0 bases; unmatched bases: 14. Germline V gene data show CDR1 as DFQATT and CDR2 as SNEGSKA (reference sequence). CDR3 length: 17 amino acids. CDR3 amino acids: CSARLDRGRGMNTEAFF. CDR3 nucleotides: TGCAGTGCCCGACTGGACAGGGGAAGAGGGATGAACACTGAAGCTTTCTTT.

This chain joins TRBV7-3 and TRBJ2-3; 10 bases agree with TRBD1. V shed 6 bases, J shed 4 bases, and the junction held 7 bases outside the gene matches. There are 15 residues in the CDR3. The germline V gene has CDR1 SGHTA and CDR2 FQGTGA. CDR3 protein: CASRLGQGLADTQYF. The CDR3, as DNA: TGTGCCAGCAGGCTGGGACAGGGGCTCGCAGATACGCAGTATTTT.

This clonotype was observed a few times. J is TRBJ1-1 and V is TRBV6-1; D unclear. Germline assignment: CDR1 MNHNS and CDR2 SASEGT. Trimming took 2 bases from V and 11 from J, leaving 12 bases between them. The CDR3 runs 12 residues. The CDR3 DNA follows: TGTGCCAGCAGTGAACTGACGCGGCTTGCTTTCTTT. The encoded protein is CASSELTRLAFF.

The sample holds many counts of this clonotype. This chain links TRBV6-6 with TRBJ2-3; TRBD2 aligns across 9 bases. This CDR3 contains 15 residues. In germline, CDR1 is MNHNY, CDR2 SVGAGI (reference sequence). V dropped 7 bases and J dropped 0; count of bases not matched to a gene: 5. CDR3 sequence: CASTRAGGSTDTQYF. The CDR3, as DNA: TGTGCCAGCACCCGGGCGGGGGGGAGCACAGATACGCAGTATTTT.

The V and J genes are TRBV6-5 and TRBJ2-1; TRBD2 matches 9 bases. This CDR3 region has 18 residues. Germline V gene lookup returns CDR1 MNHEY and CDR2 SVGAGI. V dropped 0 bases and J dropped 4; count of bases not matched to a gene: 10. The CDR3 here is CASSYSPWVAGEYNEQFF. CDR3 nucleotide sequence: TGTGCCAGCAGTTACTCCCCGTGGGTAGCGGGGGAATACAATGAGCAGTTCTTC.